This is a list of T cell receptor beta chains from one sample in a study of blood T cell repertoires in COVID-19. Some clones are missing from TCRdb's copy, which holds only in-frame ones; the method was immunoSEQ multiplex PCR. The profile covers 130,000 to 150,000 clones, with under 85% appearing a single time and 5.5% to 7% taken by the ten largest. Sequencing was performed on peripheral blood. The receptors derive from a human donor in a cohort sampled during active COVID-19. Each CDR3 is given with its conserved first and last residue. D genes are given only for firm matches. Some rows have no size entry. The others give once, few or many, or a class for an expanded clone.

CDR3 length,D gene,V gene,clone size,J gene,CDR3 DNA,CDR3 protein
12,TRBD1,TRBV7-9,NA,TRBJ1-2,TGTGCCAGCAGCTGGGACAGGGGAGGCTACACCTTC,CASSWDRGGYTF
13,NA,TRBV5-6,once,TRBJ2-5,TGTGCCAGCAGCTTCGCGGGGCGGGAGACCCAGTACTTC,CASSFAGRETQYF
12,NA,TRBV15,NA,TRBJ2-5,TGTGCCACCAGCGGGGGCCACGAGACCCAGTACTTC,CATSGGHETQYF
13,NA,TRBV28,NA,TRBJ2-1,TGTGCCAGCAGCCCCGGGGGTAAGCATGAGCAGTTCTTC,CASSPGGKHEQFF
12,NA,TRBV25-1,few,TRBJ1-6,TGTGCCAGCAGTGAAGGGGGCTCACCCCTCCACTTT,CASSEGGSPLHF
12,NA,TRBV6-8,NA,TRBJ2-1,TGTGCCAGCAGTTTGGGGGAGGCTGAGCAGTTCTTC,CASSLGEAEQFF
15,NA,TRBV3-1/TRBV3-2,NA,TRBJ2-3,TGTGCCAGCAGCCTTCGTACTAGTCTTATCGATACGCAGTATTTT,CASSLRTSLIDTQYF
14,NA,TRBV19,NA,TRBJ1-2,TGTGCCAGTAGTATAGCTGGGGAGACCTATGGCTACACCTTC,CASSIAGETYGYTF
13,NA,TRBV19,NA,TRBJ1-2,TGTGCCAGTAGCAAGGAGGGCTGGTATGGCTACACCTTC,CASSKEGWYGYTF
13,NA,TRBV9,NA,TRBJ2-7,TGTGCCAGCAGCGTAGCTGAGGGCTACGAGCAGTACTTC,CASSVAEGYEQYF
16,TRBD1,TRBV30,NA,TRBJ1-1,TGTGCCTGGAGAGCCGGGACAGGGGGAGAGAACACTGAAGCTTTCTTT,CAWRAGTGGENTEAFF
15,TRBD1,TRBV4-1,NA,TRBJ1-6,TGCGCCAGCAGCCAAGGAGGACAGGATAATTCACCCCTCCACTTT,CASSQGGQDNSPLHF
15,TRBD2,TRBV18,NA,TRBJ2-7,TGTGCCAGCTCACCAGTAGCGGGGGCGGCCTACGAGCAGTACTTC,CASSPVAGAAYEQYF
14,TRBD2,TRBV3-1/TRBV3-2,NA,TRBJ2-5,TGTGCCAGCAGTCGGACTAGCGGGGTGGAGACCCAGTACTTC,CASSRTSGVETQYF
13,NA,TRBV6-2/TRBV6-3,NA,TRBJ1-1,TGTGCCAGCAGTTACAGGTGGAGCACTGAAGCTTTCTTT,CASSYRWSTEAFF
12,NA,TRBV29-1,once,TRBJ2-7,TGCAGCGTTGCGTCGGGTCCTGGGGAGCAGTACTTC,CSVASGPGEQYF
13,TRBD1,TRBV6-5,once,TRBJ1-5,TGTGCCAGCAGTCCGGACAGGGGGCGGAGGGAGCATTTT,CASSPDRGRREHF
16,TRBD2,TRBV9,NA,TRBJ2-1,TGTGCCAGCAGCGTAGAGGGGACTAGCGGGGTAAATGAGCAGTTCTTC,CASSVEGTSGVNEQFF
16,TRBD1,TRBV19,NA,TRBJ1-4,TGTGCCAGAAAACAGGGGTCCAGGGCAACTAATGAAAAACTGTTTTTT,CARKQGSRATNEKLFF
16,NA,TRBV2,once,TRBJ2-3,TGTGCCAGCAGTGAGCGGCCCTGGCCTGGCACAGATACGCAGTATTTT,CASSERPWPGTDTQYF
14,TRBD1,TRBV10-3,NA,TRBJ2-1,TGTGCCATCAGTAGACAGGGGCAGAACAATGAGCAGTTCTTC,CAISRQGQNNEQFF
14,NA,TRBV28,NA,TRBJ1-3,TGTGCCAGCAGAGTAGGGGGGGGTGGAAACACCATATATTTT,CASRVGGGGNTIYF
15,TRBD2,TRBV28,once,TRBJ2-7,TGTGCCAGCTCCGAGAGCGGGGGGGCGTCCTACGAGCAGTACTTC,CASSESGGASYEQYF
14,NA,TRBV28,NA,TRBJ2-3,TGTGCCAGCAGGGGGACACCTAGCACAGATACGCAGTATTTT,CASRGTPSTDTQYF
16,NA,TRBV7-9,NA,TRBJ2-7,TGTGCCAGCAGCTTAGGGTCAGGATTCGCCTCCTACGAGCAGTACTTC,CASSLGSGFASYEQYF
15,NA,TRBV5-6,NA,TRBJ1-2,TGTGCCAGCAGCTTAGATCGTGGCGGCTTATATGGCTACACCTTC,CASSLDRGGLYGYTF
15,NA,TRBV6-5,NA,TRBJ2-6,TGTGCCACTTACTCTATGCTTTCTGGGGCCAACGTCCTGACTTTC,CATYSMLSGANVLTF
15,TRBD2,TRBV4-2,once,TRBJ2-1,TGTGCCAGCAGCCAAGACCGGGGGGGGTTCAATGAGCAGTTCTTC,CASSQDRGGFNEQFF
15,TRBD1,TRBV16,NA,TRBJ1-3,TGTGCCAGCAGCCGACAGGGAGTTCAAGGAAACACCATATATTTT,CASSRQGVQGNTIYF
11,NA,TRBV3-1/TRBV3-2,NA,TRBJ1-1,TGTGCCCTAATCGGGGACACTGAAGCTTTCTTT,CALIGDTEAFF
15,TRBD1,TRBV6-4,NA,TRBJ2-1,TGTGCCAGCAGTGAGGACAGGGCCTCCTACAATGAGCAGTTCTTC,CASSEDRASYNEQFF
16,TRBD1,TRBV6-6,NA,TRBJ2-4,TGTGCCAGCAGCAACCGGGACAGGCTCCTCCCGAGGGTTCAGTACTTC,CASSNRDRLLPRVQYF
14,NA,TRBV7-2,NA,TRBJ2-7,TGTGCCAGCAGCTTGTCCGGGACAACCTACGAGCAGTACTTC,CASSLSGTTYEQYF
15,TRBD1,TRBV6-5,few,TRBJ1-3,TGTGCCAGCAGTCCCCTCGACAGGGCCGGAAACACCATATATTTT,CASSPLDRAGNTIYF
14,TRBD1,TRBV5-1,NA,TRBJ1-1,TGCGCCAGCAGCTCGGGACAGATGAACACTGAAGCTTTCTTT,CASSSGQMNTEAFF
14,TRBD1,TRBV7-2,NA,TRBJ1-5,TGTGCCAGCAGCCTGGGACAGGTCTTTGAGCCCCAGCATTTT,CASSLGQVFEPQHF
15,NA,TRBV9,NA,TRBJ1-3,TGTGCCAGCAGCGTATCTAGTCTTACAGGAAACACCATATATTTT,CASSVSSLTGNTIYF
16,TRBD1,TRBV11-2,NA,TRBJ1-1,TGTGCCAGCAGCAGACTTACAGGGGGAATGATCACTGAAGCTTTCTTT,CASSRLTGGMITEAFF
16,TRBD2,TRBV6-2/TRBV6-3,NA,TRBJ2-5,TGTGCCAGCAGTCCCGCTAGCGGGGGGATTCAAGAGACCCAGTACTTC,CASSPASGGIQETQYF
18,TRBD1,TRBV6-2/TRBV6-3,NA,TRBJ1-1,TGTGCCAGCAGTTACCTAACGGGACAGGGGATTGGTGGGCCTGAAGCTTTCTTT,CASSYLTGQGIGGPEAFF